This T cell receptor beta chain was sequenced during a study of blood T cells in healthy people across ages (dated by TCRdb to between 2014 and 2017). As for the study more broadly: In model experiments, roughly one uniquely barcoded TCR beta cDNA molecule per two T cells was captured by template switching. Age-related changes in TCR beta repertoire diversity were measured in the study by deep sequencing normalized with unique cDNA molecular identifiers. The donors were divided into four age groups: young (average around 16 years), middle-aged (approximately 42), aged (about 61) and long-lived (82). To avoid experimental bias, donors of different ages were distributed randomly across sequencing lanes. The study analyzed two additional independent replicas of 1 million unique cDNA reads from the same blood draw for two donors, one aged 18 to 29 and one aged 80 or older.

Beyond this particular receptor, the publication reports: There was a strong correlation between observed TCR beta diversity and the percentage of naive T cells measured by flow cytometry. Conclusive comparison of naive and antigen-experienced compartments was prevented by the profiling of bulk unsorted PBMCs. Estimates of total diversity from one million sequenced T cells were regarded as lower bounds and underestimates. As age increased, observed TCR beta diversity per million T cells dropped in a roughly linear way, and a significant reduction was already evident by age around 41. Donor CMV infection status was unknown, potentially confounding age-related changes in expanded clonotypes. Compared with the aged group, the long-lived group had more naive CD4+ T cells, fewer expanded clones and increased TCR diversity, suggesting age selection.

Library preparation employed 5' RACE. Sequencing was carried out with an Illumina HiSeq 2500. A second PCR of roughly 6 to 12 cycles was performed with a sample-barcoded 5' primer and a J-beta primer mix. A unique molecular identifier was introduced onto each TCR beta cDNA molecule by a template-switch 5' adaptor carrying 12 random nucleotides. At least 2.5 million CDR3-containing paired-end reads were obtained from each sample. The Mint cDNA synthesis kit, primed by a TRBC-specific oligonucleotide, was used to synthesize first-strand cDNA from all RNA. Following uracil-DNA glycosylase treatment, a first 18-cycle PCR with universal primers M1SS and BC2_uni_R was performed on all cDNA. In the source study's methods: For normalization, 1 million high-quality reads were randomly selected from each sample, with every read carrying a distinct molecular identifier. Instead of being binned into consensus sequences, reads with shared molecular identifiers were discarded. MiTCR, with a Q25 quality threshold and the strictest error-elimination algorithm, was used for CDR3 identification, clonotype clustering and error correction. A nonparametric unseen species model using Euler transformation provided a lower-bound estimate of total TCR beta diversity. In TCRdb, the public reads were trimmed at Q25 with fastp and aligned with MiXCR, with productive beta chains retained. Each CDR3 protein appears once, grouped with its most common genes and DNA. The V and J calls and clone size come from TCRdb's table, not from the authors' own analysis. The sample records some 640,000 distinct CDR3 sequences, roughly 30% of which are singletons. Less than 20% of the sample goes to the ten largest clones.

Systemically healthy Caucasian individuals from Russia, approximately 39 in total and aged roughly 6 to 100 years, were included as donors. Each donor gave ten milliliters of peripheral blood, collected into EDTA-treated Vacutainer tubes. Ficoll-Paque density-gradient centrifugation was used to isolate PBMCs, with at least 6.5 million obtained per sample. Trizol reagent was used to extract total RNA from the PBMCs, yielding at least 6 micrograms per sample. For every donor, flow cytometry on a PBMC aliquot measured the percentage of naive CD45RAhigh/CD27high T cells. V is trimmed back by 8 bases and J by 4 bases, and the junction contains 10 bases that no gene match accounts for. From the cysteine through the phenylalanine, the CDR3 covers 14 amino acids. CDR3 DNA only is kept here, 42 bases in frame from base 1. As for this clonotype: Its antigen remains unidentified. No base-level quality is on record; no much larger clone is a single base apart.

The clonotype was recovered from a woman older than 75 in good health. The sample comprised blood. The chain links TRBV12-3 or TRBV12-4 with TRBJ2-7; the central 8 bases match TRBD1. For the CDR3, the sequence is CASSVSGQGYEQYF. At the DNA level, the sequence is TGTGCCAGCTCCGTTAGCGGACAGGGTTACGAGCAGTACTTC.